This T cell receptor (beta chain) was sequenced for a study of T cells in localized non-small cell lung cancer. CDR1 is MDHEN and CDR2 is SYDVKM in the germline V gene. Trimming took off 6 bases at V and 0 bases at J, with 11 bases between the two ends. The CDR3 is 14 amino acids. In this sample, this clone turned up a few times. The same CDR3 can be traced to other DNA sequences in this sample. This table comes from immunoSEQ multiplex PCR, and its TCRdb copy is limited to in-frame clones, with some not included. The sample lists roughly 3,000 clones; roughly a quarter were seen once. This TCR derives from a male donor aged 60 or over with stage I lung adenocarcinoma. The chain couples TRBV28 to TRBJ1-2, with D perhaps TRBD1 (6 bases). The sequences come from lung tumor tissue, collected before any cancer treatment. The CDR3 DNA sequence: TGTGCCAGCAGCACAGGGTCGGCTAACTATGGCTACACCTTC. Translation gives CASSTGSANYGYTF.